Presented here are 13 T cell receptor beta chains from one specimen sequenced in a study of T-cell memory formation after mild COVID-19. TCRdb re-analysed the 5' RACE reads in MiXCR, keeping a single row per CDR3 protein. The sample has 350,000 to 450,000 distinct CDR3 sequences, around 14% seen once. The specimen sequenced was PBMCs or a T cell subset sorted from them (not recorded which). The receptors were sampled from a man between 18 and 29 years old who had mild COVID-19 (a few samples of this study predate the infection). Cell type and time point are not known.

This clonotype has just a few counts. The rearrangement links TRBV10-3 to TRBJ2-5; 8 nucleotides line up with TRBD2. The CDR3 has 13 amino acids. V shed 9 bases, J shed 4 bases, and the junction held 7 bases outside the gene matches. CDR1 and CDR2 (germline): ENHRY, SYGVKD. This CDR3 is CAITGGAGETQYF. CDR3 sequence (DNA): TGTGCCATAACCGGGGGGGCCGGAGAGACCCAGTACTTC.

This clonotype is a singleton in its sample. The V and J genes are TRBV7-9 and TRBJ2-1; D is perhaps TRBD1 (6 bases). V was shortened by 5 bases and J by 1 base, with 18 bases between the two germline ends. There are 17 residues in the CDR3. Germline assignment: CDR1 SEHNR and CDR2 FQNEAQ (reference sequence). The CDR3 DNA follows: TGTGCCAGCAGCGCCACAGGGCGCCGAATATCCTACAATGAGCAGTTCTTC. It is translated as CASSATGRRISYNEQFF.

This clonotype was detected ten times or more. This chain uses TRBV20-1 with TRBJ1-4; D unclear. V was trimmed by 1 base and J by 7 bases, leaving 13 bases between them. The CDR3 extends over 14 amino acids. CDR1 is DFQATT, CDR2 SNEGSKA, per germline (reference sequence). This CDR3 reads CSARGTILGEKLFF. CDR3 coding DNA: TGCAGTGCTAGAGGGACCATCCTCGGTGAAAAACTGTTTTTT.

This clonotype has just a few counts. The J gene is TRBJ1-6, the V gene TRBV6-6, with 7 bases lining up with TRBD1. The V and J ends lost 4 bases and 10 bases, in that order; junction bases with no gene match: 10. Per germline, CDR1 MNHNY and CDR2 SVGAGI (reference sequence). The CDR3 is made up of 15 amino acids. The CDR3 region has the DNA TGTGCCAGCAGTTCGAAGTTAGGGGGCCCCTCACCCCTCCACTTT. Residues: CASSSKLGGPSPLHF.

This clonotype was counted only a few times. V usage is TRBV7-9 and J usage is TRBJ2-7; D possibly matches TRBD1 or TRBD2 (5 bases each). The CDR3 is 15 amino acids. Germline V gives CDR1 SEHNR, CDR2 FQNEAQ (reference sequence). V gave up 11 bases and J gave up 7 bases, with 27 bases separating them. DNA for the CDR3: TGTGCCGGGACCGCGCAGACCGACCCTAAGGAGGAGCAGTACTTC. Protein: CAGTAQTDPKEEQYF.

This clonotype was seen a handful of times. The rearrangement uses TRBV5-1 and TRBJ1-1; D uncertain. The CDR3 spans 14 residues. With 0 bases removed from V and 1 base from J, the gap between germline ends came to 7 bases. Germline CDR1 and CDR2: SGHRS and YFSETQ. Written as DNA, the CDR3 is TGCGCCAGCAGCTTGGGGTGGGCGAACACTGAAGCTTTCTTT. Encoded protein: CASSLGWANTEAFF.

The chain recombines TRBV7-2 with TRBJ2-3; the match to TRBD2 covers 13 bases. CDR1 and CDR2 (germline): SGHTA, FQGNSA. V was pared by 5 bases and J by 8 bases, with 4 bases of the junction left unmatched. The CDR3 contains 14 residues. For the CDR3, the DNA is TGTGCCAGCAGCGGGGGACTAGCGGGGAGTACGCAGTATTTT. Translated, it gives CASSGGLAGSTQYF.

This chain joins TRBV7-9 and TRBJ1-1; a weak D match, TRBD1 (5 bases). With 1 base removed from V and 6 bases from J, the gap between germline ends came to 15 bases. CDR3 length: 15 residues. The germline V gene has CDR1 SEHNR and CDR2 FQNEAQ (reference sequence). This CDR3 is CASSLGYGTPAEAFF. The CDR3 coding sequence is TGTGCCAGCAGCTTAGGGTACGGGACGCCGGCTGAAGCTTTCTTT.

This chain links TRBV11-2 with TRBJ1-2; 7 positions match TRBD1. Looked up from germline, CDR1 is SGHAT and CDR2 is FQNNGV. The ends lost 5 bases at V and 8 bases at J; junction bases unmatched: 8. The CDR3 has 13 amino acids. CDR3 residues: CASSLRDSGGYTF. CDR3 bases: TGTGCCAGCAGCCTAAGGGACAGTGGAGGCTACACCTTC.

This clonotype appeared many times. The rearrangement links TRBV5-1 to TRBJ2-3; 8 bases line up with TRBD2. With V trimmed by 2 bases and J by 4 bases, 3 bases remained unmatched. The CDR3 contains 14 residues. CDR1 is SGHRS, CDR2 YFSETQ, per germline. CDR3 protein: CASSFGGAADTQYF. The CDR3 nucleotides read TGCGCCAGCAGCTTCGGGGGGGCTGCAGATACGCAGTATTTT.

This clonotype was seen a few times. This chain connects TRBV7-3 to TRBJ2-3, with TRBD2 matching over 9 bases. Germline loops: CDR1 SGHTA, CDR2 FQGTGA. The V and J ends lost 5 bases and 1 base, in that order; junction bases with no gene match: 4. The CDR3 has 15 amino acids. CDR3 amino acids: CASSKLAGGTDTQYF. The CDR3 DNA reads as TGTGCCAGCAGCAAGTTAGCGGGGGGCACAGATACGCAGTATTTT.

This clonotype was observed a few times. The chain joins TRBV7-2 to TRBJ2-2; D is possibly TRBD1 (6 bases). With 6 bases removed from V and 1 base from J, the gap between germline ends came to 15 bases. This CDR3 comprises 16 residues. The germline CDR1 and CDR2 sequences are SGHTA and FQGNSA. The chain's CDR3 is CASSPWGPQNTGELFF. CDR3 DNA: TGTGCCAGCAGTCCTTGGGGGCCCCAGAACACCGGGGAGCTGTTTTTT.

In its sample, this clonotype was seen many times. The genes are TRBV27 and TRBJ2-7; TRBD1 or TRBD2 may be the D gene (6 bases each). Germline V CDR1 and CDR2: MNHEY, SMNVEV (reference sequence). This CDR3 has 12 residues. The V and J ends lost 4 bases and 11 bases respectively, with 15 bases between them. In DNA, the CDR3 is TGTGCCAGCAGTTCCCTTGGGGGGCGCGAGTACTTC. Translating it yields CASSSLGGREYF.